Each of the 4 T cell receptor beta chains below was sequenced from the same sample in a study of cytomegalovirus exposure and HLA in healthy donors. Libraries were prepared by immunoSEQ multiplex PCR; TCRdb keeps only in-frame clonotypes and omits some of them. The table has about 240,000 clones, 75% to 90% seen once; the top ten hold around 1.2%. The material sequenced was PBMCs. These receptors all stem from a woman aged 25 to 39 in good health and CMV-seropositive.

This clone has a handful of counts. This chain uses TRBV28 with TRBJ2-7; 10 nucleotides match TRBD1. V shed 7 bases and J 10 bases; nucleotides not matched to a gene: 16. CDR1 and CDR2 from the germline V gene are MDHEN and SYDVKM. CDR3 size: 15 residues. This chain's CDR3 is CASIGADRGRLEQYF. The CDR3 DNA follows: TGTGCCAGCATCGGAGCGGACAGGGGGAGGTTGGAACAGTACTTC.

The chain employs TRBV2 and TRBJ1-1; D gene unclear. With 4 bases removed from V and 1 base from J, the gap between germline ends came to 7 bases. The CDR3 extends over 13 amino acids. CDR1 SNHLY and CDR2 FYNNEI come from the germline V gene. DNA of the CDR3: TGTGCCAGCAGTGTGGCTCCGAACACTGAAGCTTTCTTT. Protein sequence: CASSVAPNTEAFF. Supplemented by reference TRBV2 and TRBJ1-1, the full variable domain reads EPEVTQTPSHQVTQMGQEVILRCVPISNHLYFYWYRQILGQKVEFLVSFYNNEISEKSEIFDDQFSVERPDGSNFTLKIRSTKLEDSAMYFCASSVAPNTEAFFGQGTRLTVV.

Only a few counts were recorded for this clone. This sequence joins TRBV19 and TRBJ2-7; D gene ambiguous. V gave up 5 bases and J gave up 6 bases, with 14 bases separating them. This CDR3 has 13 residues. Germline V gives CDR1 LNHDA, CDR2 SQIVND (reference sequence). Here the CDR3 DNA reads TGTGCCAGTAGTCCGCGCTACTCTAGCGAGCAGTACTTC. This translates into CASSPRYSSEQYF.

The CDR3 spells CASSYNSGTSYEQYF. DNA for the CDR3: TGCGCCAGCAGTTATAACTCCGGGACATCCTACGAGCAGTACTTC. The rearrangement links TRBV5-1 to TRBJ2-7; maybe TRBD1 (6 bases). The CDR3 consists of 15 residues. Germline V CDR1 and CDR2: SGHRS, YFSETQ. V was clipped by 5 bases and J by 1 base, with 16 bases between them.